This record covers a single T cell receptor beta chain. The data derive from a study of shared clonotypes between healthy human individuals. TCRdb's table, derived via immunoSEQ multiplex PCR, lists solely in-frame clones and lacks some. This table has 1,100,000 or so clones, around 82% appearing once. This CDR3 is built from 15 residues. V lost 4 bases and J 4 bases, leaving 13 bases between the germline ends. Germline V CDR1 and CDR2: MNHNS, SASEGT. This clonotype was obtained from a man aged 18-30 years in good health. Some clones in this sample may be carry-over from other donors' samples. Sequenced sample: memory CD4+ T cells from PBMCs. Specified subset: CD45RA-negative fraction. The gene calls are TRBV6-1 and TRBJ2-2, with a weak D call TRBD2 (6 bases). The CDR3 protein is CASSVLSGVTGELFF. DNA for the CDR3: TGTGCCAGCAGTGTTTTATCGGGAGTCACCGGGGAGCTGTTTTTT.